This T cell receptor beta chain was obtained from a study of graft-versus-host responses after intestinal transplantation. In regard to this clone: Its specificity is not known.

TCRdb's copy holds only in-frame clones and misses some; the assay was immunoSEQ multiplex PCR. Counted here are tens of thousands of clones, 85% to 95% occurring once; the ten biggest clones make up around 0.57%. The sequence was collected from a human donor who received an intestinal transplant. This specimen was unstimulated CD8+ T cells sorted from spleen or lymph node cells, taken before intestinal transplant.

This CDR3 is CASSYTGDSYEQYF. The CDR3 coding sequence is TGTGCCAGCAGTTACACCGGGGACTCCTACGAGCAGTACTTC. The chain employs TRBV6-6 and TRBJ2-7; maybe TRBD2 (5 bases). Germline V CDR1 and CDR2: MNHNY, SVGAGI (reference sequence). The CDR3 spans 14 residues. Trimming cost V 2 bases and J 0 bases, with 8 bases left between them.